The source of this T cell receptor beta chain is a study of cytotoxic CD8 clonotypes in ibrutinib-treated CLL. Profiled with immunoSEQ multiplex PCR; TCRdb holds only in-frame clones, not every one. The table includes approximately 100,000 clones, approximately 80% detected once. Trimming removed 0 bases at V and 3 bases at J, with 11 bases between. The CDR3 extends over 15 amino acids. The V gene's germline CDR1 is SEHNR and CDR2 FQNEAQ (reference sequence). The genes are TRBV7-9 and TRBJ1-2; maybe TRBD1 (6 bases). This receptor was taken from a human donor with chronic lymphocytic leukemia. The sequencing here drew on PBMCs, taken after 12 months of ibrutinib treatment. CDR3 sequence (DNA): TGTGCCAGCAGCTTAGCGGGGGCAGGGTACTATGGCTACACCTTC. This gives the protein CASSLAGAGYYGYTF.